A selection of T cell receptor beta chains follows, all from one sample in a study of siplizumab effects on memory and regulatory T cells. Data came from immunoSEQ multiplex PCR; TCRdb stores just in-frame clones and leaves some out. Here the sample spans around 100,000 clones, roughly 92% being singletons. The sequenced material came from Tregs sorted from blood. The source is a human donor in good health. The CDR3 runs from the conserved cysteine through the conserved F or W. D genes are given only for firm matches. Not all rows give a size; the values are once, few, many and, for expanded clones, a class.

size	J	D	V	CDR3	DNA
-	TRBJ1-1	-	TRBV5-5	CASSFRQKTEAFF	TGTGCCAGCAGCTTCCGACAGAAGACTGAAGCTTTCTTT
-	TRBJ2-1	TRBD2	TRBV7-2	CASRSGLAGNEQFF	TGTGCCAGCAGATCGGGACTAGCCGGGAATGAGCAGTTCTTC
-	TRBJ1-2	-	TRBV10-2	CASSVTIYGYTF	TGCGCCAGCAGTGTCACGATCTATGGCTACACCTTC
few	TRBJ1-5	-	TRBV11-2	CASSLAGPGGPQHF	TGTGCCAGCAGCTTAGCGGGACCCGGTGGGCCCCAGCATTTT
-	TRBJ2-1	-	TRBV10-1	CASSESGRGQFF	TGCGCCAGCAGTGAATCGGGGAGAGGGCAGTTCTTC
-	TRBJ2-1	TRBD1	TRBV11-1	CASHLDRGFTYNEQFF	TGTGCCAGCCATTTGGACAGGGGGTTCACCTACAATGAGCAGTTCTTC
-	TRBJ2-3	-	TRBV5-1	CASSLTGWVTDTQYF	TGCGCCAGCAGCTTAACAGGGTGGGTCACAGATACGCAGTATTTT
-	TRBJ2-7	TRBD2	TRBV9	CASSVGLAGVEQYF	TGTGCCAGCAGCGTTGGACTAGCGGGAGTCGAGCAGTACTTC
-	TRBJ2-3	TRBD2	TRBV19	CASGLSGRAGTDTQYF	TGTGCCAGTGGGCTTAGCGGGAGGGCCGGTACAGATACGCAGTATTTT
-	TRBJ2-6	TRBD1	TRBV6-1	CGSRTGDSGANVLTF	TGTGGCTCCAGGACAGGGGATTCTGGGGCCAACGTCCTGACTTTC
-	TRBJ2-1	-	TRBV18	CASSLDREQFF	TGTGCCAGCTCACTAGATCGGGAGCAGTTCTTC
-	TRBJ2-7	TRBD2	TRBV10-1	CASSLRGGYEQYF	TGCGCCAGCAGTCTCCGGGGGGGCTACGAGCAGTACTTC
-	TRBJ1-1	TRBD1	TRBV7-9	CASSRSTGAGTEAFF	TGTGCCAGCAGCCGCTCGACAGGGGCGGGCACTGAAGCTTTCTTT
-	TRBJ1-2	-	TRBV30	CAWTQIRTYGYTF	TGTGCCTGGACCCAGATACGGACATATGGCTACACCTTC
-	TRBJ1-1	-	TRBV7-9	CASSLGRASVEAFF	TGTGCCAGCAGCTTAGGCAGGGCGAGTGTAGAAGCTTTCTTT
-	TRBJ2-3	TRBD1	TRBV27	CASSIRGSTDTQYF	TGTGCCAGCAGTATCAGGGGGAGCACAGATACGCAGTATTTT
once	TRBJ1-1	TRBD1	TRBV6-5	CASSYWFGTGGTEAFF	TGTGCCAGCAGTTACTGGTTCGGGACAGGGGGGACTGAAGCTTTCTTT
-	TRBJ2-5	-	TRBV7-9	CASSLTAGAQYF	TGTGCCAGCAGCTTAACGGCAGGGGCCCAGTACTTC
-	TRBJ2-6	-	TRBV5-1	CASSFFYSGANVLTF	TGCGCCAGCAGCTTCTTTTATTCTGGGGCCAACGTCCTGACTTTC
-	TRBJ2-5	-	TRBV5-4	CASSFPGDIQETQYF	TGTGCCAGCAGCTTCCCGGGCGATATACAAGAGACCCAGTACTTC
-	TRBJ1-1	-	TRBV27	CASAPHGVNTEAFF	TGTGCCAGCGCTCCCCATGGGGTGAACACTGAAGCTTTCTTT
-	TRBJ2-1	-	TRBV5-1	CASSLEVGSYNEQFF	TGCGCCAGCAGCTTGGAAGTGGGCTCCTACAATGAGCAGTTCTTC
-	TRBJ2-3	TRBD1	TRBV6-6	CASSRHDRGRLDTQYF	TGTGCCAGCAGTCGACACGACAGGGGGCGCCTAGATACGCAGTATTTT
-	TRBJ2-7	TRBD2	TRBV7-8	CASSPGLAAEQYF	TGTGCCAGCAGCCCGGGACTAGCTGCTGAGCAGTACTTC
-	TRBJ1-2	-	TRBV28	CASSITNYGYTF	TGTGCCAGCAGTATAACTAACTATGGCTACACCTTC
-	TRBJ2-3	-	TRBV7-3	CASSQLEGVRLSTDTQYF	TGTGCCAGCAGCCAACTAGAGGGAGTTAGATTGAGCACAGATACGCAGTATTTT
-	TRBJ2-1	TRBD2	TRBV28	CASSLGGGGLAGVGQFF	TGTGCCAGCAGTTTAGGTGGGGGGGGACTAGCGGGAGTAGGGCAGTTCTTC
-	TRBJ1-2	-	TRBV20-1	CSAREKGYTF	TGCAGTGCTAGAGAAAAGGGCTACACCTTC
-	TRBJ1-2	-	TRBV7-2	CASSLGLAKGGYTF	TGTGCCAGCAGCTTAGGTCTGGCAAAGGGGGGCTACACCTTC
-	TRBJ2-5	-	TRBV7-9	CASSLVQGPETQYF	TGTGCCAGCAGCTTAGTCCAGGGGCCGGAGACCCAGTACTTC
-	TRBJ2-7	-	TRBV20-1	CSARRVYEQYF	TGCAGTGCTAGACGCGTCTACGAGCAGTACTTC
-	TRBJ1-1	-	TRBV18	CASSPTQGNTEAFF	TGTGCCAGCTCGCCAACTCAGGGGAACACTGAAGCTTTCTTT
-	TRBJ2-2	-	TRBV5-1	CASSAQFGTRAGELFF	TGCGCCAGCAGCGCTCAATTCGGGACGAGGGCCGGGGAGCTGTTTTTT
-	TRBJ2-7	TRBD2	TRBV6-5	CASSQLAGVSEQYF	TGTGCCAGCAGTCAACTAGCGGGAGTGTCCGAGCAGTACTTC
-	TRBJ1-4	TRBD1	TRBV30	CAWRRQGGEKLFF	TGTGCCTGGAGGCGACAGGGTGGTGAAAAACTGTTTTTT
-	TRBJ2-1	TRBD2	TRBV11-1	CASSFSSGSVFYNEQFF	TGTGCCAGCAGCTTTTCTAGCGGGAGTGTCTTCTACAATGAGCAGTTCTTC
-	TRBJ1-5	-	TRBV6-6	CASSYIDSNQPQHF	TGTGCCAGCAGTTACATCGATAGCAATCAGCCCCAGCATTTT
-	TRBJ1-1	-	TRBV28	CASRDHLNPGAEAFF	TGTGCCAGCAGAGACCATCTGAACCCGGGGGCTGAAGCTTTCTTT
-	TRBJ2-7	TRBD1	TRBV4-1	CASSPEGGRGRFGQYF	TGCGCCAGCAGCCCCGAGGGTGGTAGGGGGCGGTTTGGGCAGTACTTC
-	TRBJ2-7	-	TRBV29-1	CSVGEVGGYEQYF	TGCAGCGTTGGGGAGGTTGGGGGATACGAGCAGTACTTC